The entry below gives a single T cell receptor (beta chain) sequence along with its context. This sample was included in a study of blood T cell repertoires in COVID-19. Assay: immunoSEQ multiplex PCR; the TCRdb copy retains only in-frame clones and omits some. The sample has about 98,000 clones; about 85% are singletons. This CDR3 has 15 residues. Germline CDR1 is LGHNA and CDR2 is YNFKEQ. Deletions cut 1 base from V and 4 bases from J, with 11 bases between. This receptor was taken from a woman aged 45-65 years with COVID-19, enrolled during active disease. The chain uses TRBV4-2 and TRBJ1-5, with D maybe TRBD1 (6 bases). Sequencing was carried out using peripheral blood. CDR3 coding DNA: TGTGCCAGCAGCCAAGGTGAGGGGGGGAATCAGCCCCAGCATTTT. This gives the protein CASSQGEGGNQPQHF.